The 21 T cell receptor beta chains below were found in one sample sequenced in a study of OX40 agonist ivuxolimab in advanced cancers. Libraries were prepared by immunoSEQ multiplex PCR; TCRdb keeps only in-frame clonotypes and omits some of them. The data show around 26,000 clones, 81% seen once. The sequenced sample was CD4+ or CD8+ T cells sorted from blood, obtained in a trial of the OX40 agonist ivuxolimab. These TCRs come from an adult with an advanced solid tumor such as melanoma, head and neck, liver or kidney cancer.

This clone was observed a few times. This rearrangement joins TRBV2 to TRBJ2-7; D is unclear. This CDR3 has 11 amino acids. Trimming stripped 5 bases from V and 3 bases from J, with 5 bases between. Germline CDR1 SNHLY, CDR2 FYNNEI. CDR3 region: CASSPDYEQYF. The CDR3 bases are TGTGCCAGCAGTCCTGACTACGAGCAGTACTTC.

The gene calls are TRBV29-1 and TRBJ2-5; the D gene could be TRBD1 or TRBD2 (5 bases each). Germline CDR1 SQVTM, CDR2 ANQGSEA. V was cut by 4 bases and J by 5 bases, with 14 bases left in between. The CDR3 spans 13 residues. The CDR3 loop reads CSVVGTPRETQYF. CDR3 DNA: TGCAGCGTTGTAGGGACCCCGCGGGAGACCCAGTACTTC.

The chain couples TRBV7-2 to TRBJ2-2, with 8 bases that match TRBD2. Germline V lookup: CDR1 SGHTA, CDR2 FQGNSA. The CDR3 spans 15 residues. V trimming: 5 bases; J trimming: 1 base; junction bases outside the gene matches: 3. CDR3 nucleotide sequence: TGTGCCAGCAGCCAGACTAGCGAGAACACCGGGGAGCTGTTTTTT. It codes for CASSQTSENTGELFF.

This clone was found a few times. The chain employs TRBV7-8 and TRBJ2-1; the D is unclear. In germline, CDR1 is SGHVS, CDR2 FQNEAQ. This CDR3 has 15 amino acids. V was shortened by 3 bases and J by 0 bases, with 9 bases between the two germline ends. Here the CDR3 reads CASSFGRSSYNEQFF. The CDR3 bases are TGTGCCAGCAGCTTTGGCCGAAGCTCCTACAATGAGCAGTTCTTC.

This clone was seen just once. V usage is TRBV6-6 and J usage is TRBJ2-5; the D gene is possibly TRBD1 (5 bases). Looked up from germline, CDR1 is MNHNY and CDR2 is SVGAGI (reference sequence). The CDR3 contains 14 residues. V shed 1 base and J shed 5 bases, with 11 bases lying between them. In nucleotides, the CDR3 is TGTGCCAGCAGTTACTACATTGGGGCGGAGACCCAGTACTTC. This codes for CASSYYIGAETQYF.

The rearrangement links TRBV6-5 to TRBJ2-3; tentatively, D is TRBD1 (5 bases). Germline V CDR1 and CDR2: MNHEY, SVGAGI. V was cut by 0 bases and J by 9 bases, with 16 bases left in between. The CDR3 extends over 15 amino acids. The DNA for the CDR3 is TGTGCCAGCAGTTACTCGATTCAGGGTGGGGTCACGCAGTATTTT. This translates into CASSYSIQGGVTQYF.

The chain joins TRBV13 to TRBJ1-1; weak D call: TRBD1 (6 bases). V dropped 5 bases and J dropped 11 bases, with 15 bases sitting between them. This CDR3 contains 12 residues. The germline V gene has CDR1 PRHDT and CDR2 FYEKMQ (reference sequence). CDR3 amino acids: CASSKRGEWAFF. The CDR3 DNA reads as TGTGCCAGCAGCAAAAGGGGGGAATGGGCTTTCTTT.

The chain joins TRBV18 to TRBJ2-7, with TRBD1 matching over 9 bases. The V and J ends lost 0 bases and 1 base, in that order; junction bases with no gene match: 4. From germline, CDR1 is KGHSH and CDR2 LQKENI. The CDR3 has 16 residues. As DNA, the CDR3 is TGTGCCAGCTCACCACCGGACAGGGGCGAATCCTACGAGCAGTACTTC. Protein sequence: CASSPPDRGESYEQYF.

This chain uses TRBV9 with TRBJ2-7; no clear D gene. CDR1 is SGDLS and CDR2 is YYNGEE in the germline V gene. V lost 1 base and J lost 0, with 11 bases in between. This CDR3 has 15 residues. CDR3 bases: TGTGCCAGCAGCGTAATGTCCGACGGCTCCTACGAGCAGTACTTC. This codes for CASSVMSDGSYEQYF.

This clone was counted once. The chain has TRBV5-6 and TRBJ1-2; TRBD1 might be the D (5 bases). Germline loops: CDR1 SGHDT, CDR2 YYEEEE. CDR3 size: 13 residues. V was pared by 0 bases and J by 4 bases, with 7 bases between. The CDR3 reads CASSLGGSYGYTF. CDR3 in DNA: TGTGCCAGCAGCTTGGGGGGGAGCTATGGCTACACCTTC.

CDR3 in DNA: TGTGCCAGCAATGCAGGGATGAACACTGAAGCTTTCTTT. Translated: CASNAGMNTEAFF. This chain uses TRBV6-5 with TRBJ1-1; a possible D gene is TRBD1 (5 bases). Between the trimmed V and J ends, which lost 7 bases and 0 bases, there was a span of 9 bases. This CDR3 has 13 amino acids. Germline V gene lookup returns CDR1 MNHEY and CDR2 SVGAGI.

V gene TRBV29-1 combines with J gene TRBJ1-2; perhaps TRBD1 as D (5 bases). Trimming removed 7 bases at V and 3 bases at J, with 15 bases between. The CDR3 runs 13 residues. Germline CDR1 is SQVTM and CDR2 is ANQGSEA. Here the CDR3 DNA reads TGCAGCGGACGTGGGGCGCGCGACTATGGCTACACCTTC. It yields the protein CSGRGARDYGYTF. The whole variable domain, filled in from reference TRBV29-1 and TRBJ1-2, reads SAVISQKPSRDICQRGTSLTIQCQVDSQVTMMFWYRQQPGQSLTLIATANQGSEATYESGFVIDKFPISRPNLTFSTLTVSNMSPEDSSIYLCSGRGARDYGYTFGSGTRLTVV.

The chain joins TRBV6-1 to TRBJ2-5; 7 nucleotides match TRBD1. After removal of 6 bases from V and 4 bases from J, the junction contained 2 bases not matched to a gene. Germline CDR1 reads MNHNS; CDR2 reads SASEGT. The CDR3 totals 12 residues. The CDR3 here is CASRYRGETQYF. In DNA, the CDR3 is TGTGCCAGCAGGTACAGGGGAGAGACCCAGTACTTC.

The genes are TRBV15 and TRBJ1-1, with 8 bases fitting TRBD1. The J segment lost 5 bases and the V segment lost 5 bases, leaving 10 bases of the junction unmatched. The germline V gene has CDR1 LNHNV and CDR2 YYDKDF (reference sequence). The CDR3 consists of 15 residues. This chain's CDR3 is CATSRDRGINTEAFF. As DNA, the CDR3 is TGTGCCACCAGCCGCGACAGGGGAATTAATACTGAAGCTTTCTTT. Together with reference TRBV15 and TRBJ1-1, the CDR3 gives the full variable domain: DAMVIQNPRYQVTQFGKPVTLSCSQTLNHNVMYWYQQKSSQAPKLLFHYYDKDFNNEADTPDNFQSRRPNTSFCFLDIRSPGLGDTAMYLCATSRDRGINTEAFFGQGTRLTVV.

The chain carries TRBV2 and TRBJ2-5; TRBD1 matches at 8 bases. The CDR3 consists of 15 residues. CDR1 and CDR2 from the germline V gene are SNHLY and FYNNEI. Losses at the gene ends were 7 bases for V and 5 bases for J; bases not matched to a gene: 12. The CDR3 loop reads CASIGTDRVIETQYF. CDR3 nucleotide sequence: TGTGCCAGCATTGGGACGGACAGGGTTATCGAGACCCAGTACTTC.

The genes are TRBV6-1 and TRBJ2-1; 7 bases agree with TRBD2. V lost 11 bases to trimming and J lost 3 bases; unmatched junction nucleotides: 1. Germline V gives CDR1 MNHNS, CDR2 SASEGT. This CDR3 has 11 amino acids. The CDR3 sequence: CAGGSYNEQFF. The DNA for the CDR3 is TGTGCCGGCGGGAGCTACAATGAGCAGTTCTTC.

The CDR3, as DNA: TGTGCCATCAGTGAGGGGTGGTCCGCCAAAAACATTCAGTACTTC. Amino acid sequence: CAISEGWSAKNIQYF. The chain is built from TRBV10-3 and TRBJ2-4; D remains ambiguous. CDR3 length equals 15 residues. The germline V gene encodes CDR1 ENHRY and CDR2 SYGVKD. Trimming removed 2 bases at V and 1 base at J, with 9 bases between.

The chain couples TRBV4-1 to TRBJ2-7; 8 nucleotides line up with TRBD2. CDR1 MGHRA and CDR2 YSYEKL come from the germline V gene. The CDR3 contains 16 residues. V shed 4 bases and J 3 bases; nucleotides not matched to a gene: 11. The CDR3 nucleotides read TGCGCCAGCAGCCCAACAGAGGGACTAGTCGACTACGAGCAGTACTTC. This translates into CASSPTEGLVDYEQYF.

The V gene is TRBV7-6, the J gene TRBJ2-7, with D maybe TRBD1 (6 bases). The CDR3 spans 16 residues. V dropped 2 bases and J dropped 0 bases, with 14 bases sitting between them. Germline V CDR1 and CDR2: SGHVS, FNYEAQ. CDR3 amino acids: CASSLIRGQISYEQYF. DNA of the CDR3: TGTGCCAGCAGCTTAATCCGAGGACAGATCTCCTACGAGCAGTACTTC. Full variable domain (missing parts from reference TRBV7-6 and TRBJ2-7): GAGVSQSPRYKVTKRGQDVALRCDPISGHVSLYWYRQALGQGPEFLTYFNYEAQQDKSGLPNDRFSAERPEGSISTLTIQRTEQRDSAMYRCASSLIRGQISYEQYFGPGTRLTVT.

This chain joins TRBV28 and TRBJ1-1, with TRBD1 matching over 10 bases. J gave up 2 bases and V 6 bases, and 6 bases lay outside the gene matches. Germline V lookup: CDR1 MDHEN, CDR2 SYDVKM. CDR3 size: 15 residues. The CDR3 sequence is CASSKDRGLNTEAFF. CDR3 DNA sequence: TGTGCCAGCAGCAAAGACAGGGGGCTAAACACTGAAGCTTTCTTT.

This chain joins TRBV13 and TRBJ2-3, with TRBD2 as a possible D gene (5 bases). Germline V gives CDR1 PRHDT, CDR2 FYEKMQ (reference sequence). Trimming took 3 bases from V and 0 from J, leaving 10 bases between them. The CDR3 loop spans 15 amino acids. The CDR3 DNA follows: TGTGCCAGCAGCTTCGGCAGGACTAGCACAGATACGCAGTATTTT. This sequence encodes CASSFGRTSTDTQYF.